Listed here are 8 T cell receptor beta chains from one sample, sequenced in a study of technical replicates of blood from several donors. Here immunoSEQ multiplex PCR was the method, and the copy in TCRdb shows in-frame clones only, minus some. This sample has around 83,000 clones, with around 94% found just once. Source material: T cells isolated from PBMCs. All receptors derive from a human donor in good health.

V is TRBV30 and J is TRBJ1-5, with D possibly TRBD1 on 6 matching bases. V was clipped by 2 bases and J by 0 bases, with 20 bases between them. The CDR3 is 18 amino acids. Germline CDR1 is GTSNPN and CDR2 is SVGIG (reference sequence). CDR3 residues: CAWSLKRQATYSNQPQHF. CDR3 nucleotide sequence: TGTGCCTGGAGTTTAAAACGACAGGCGACATATAGCAATCAGCCCCAGCATTTT.

V and J are TRBV29-1 and TRBJ1-4, with a weak D call TRBD1 (6 bases). Germline V lookup: CDR1 SQVTM, CDR2 ANQGSEA. Trimming pared 6 bases from V and 6 bases from J, leaving 17 bases between. The CDR3 contains 14 residues. CDR3 region: CSVGDSGGDEKLFF. DNA of the CDR3: TGCAGCGTCGGGGATTCGGGGGGCGATGAAAAACTGTTTTTT.

The gene calls are TRBV11-3 and TRBJ2-1; 8 bases map to TRBD2. Unmatched junction bases numbered 14, after V lost 5 bases and J lost 2 bases. CDR1 and CDR2 from the germline V gene are SGHNT and YENEEA. The CDR3 is made up of 18 amino acids. In nucleotides, the CDR3 is TGTGCCAGCAGCCCCCGGGGGGGTTGGGGGGGGACCTACAATGAGCAGTTCTTC. This gives the protein CASSPRGGWGGTYNEQFF. The full variable domain, with the rest looked up from reference TRBV11-3 and TRBJ2-1, is EAGVVQSPRYKIIEKKQPVAFWCNPISGHNTLYWYLQNLGQGPELLIRYENEEAVDDSQLPKDRFSAERLKGVDSTLKIQPAELGDSAVYLCASSPRGGWGGTYNEQFFGPGTRLTVL.

The chain employs TRBV5-1 and TRBJ2-5, with 8 bases lining up with TRBD2. Per germline, CDR1 SGHRS and CDR2 YFSETQ. J was trimmed by 5 bases and V by 4 bases; bases with no gene match: 10. The CDR3 runs to 15 residues. Here the CDR3 DNA reads TGCGCCAGCAGCCCTCTTGCGGGAGGTGTGGAGACCCAGTACTTC. Its translation is CASSPLAGGVETQYF.

This clone was detected once. The chain employs TRBV27 and TRBJ2-3; TRBD1 aligns across 7 bases. Losses at the gene ends were 5 bases for V and 3 bases for J; bases not matched to a gene: 11. The CDR3 spans 16 residues. Germline CDR1 MNHEY, CDR2 SMNVEV (reference sequence). The CDR3 nucleotides read TGTGCCAGCAGTCCTCTCGACAGGGTGGGGACAGATACGCAGTATTTT. This translates into CASSPLDRVGTDTQYF.

The chain uses TRBV4-1 and TRBJ2-3; TRBD2 agrees at 9 bases. The length of the CDR3 is 17 residues. The germline V gene has CDR1 MGHRA and CDR2 YSYEKL. V shed 5 bases and J 4 bases; nucleotides not matched to a gene: 13. The CDR3 sequence: CASSFTRTQRGADTQYF. As DNA, the CDR3 is TGCGCCAGCAGCTTTACTAGGACGCAGCGGGGGGCAGATACGCAGTATTTT.

V is TRBV6-1 and J is TRBJ1-5, with 7 bases fitting TRBD1. With V trimmed by 4 bases and J by 6 bases, 9 bases remained unmatched. CDR1 and CDR2 (germline): MNHNS, SASEGT. The CDR3 totals 15 residues. This CDR3 is CASSGQSGGSQPQHF. In DNA, the CDR3 is TGTGCCAGCAGTGGTCAGTCAGGGGGTAGTCAGCCCCAGCATTTT.

V gene TRBV6-6 combines with J gene TRBJ2-2; D gene ambiguous. V was clipped by 8 bases and J by 0 bases, with 10 bases between them. Germline values: CDR1 MNHNY, CDR2 SVGAGI (reference sequence). The CDR3 contains 14 residues. The DNA of the CDR3 is TGTGCCAGCGCGAGAAAGTCGAACACCGGGGAGCTGTTTTTT. Its translation: CASARKSNTGELFF.